This T cell receptor beta chain appears in the sequencing data of a study of CD8 T cells in Susac syndrome. From blood CD8+ and CD4+ T cells, the TCR beta chain was sequenced. TEMRA cells were FACS-enriched, while CD8+ and CD4+ T cells were negatively isolated. With random hexamers, reverse transcription was performed on about 0.5 to 1 ug of RNA. TCRdb used MiXCR to reprocess the immunoSEQ multiplex PCR reads, holding one entry per CDR3 protein. The sample consists of 200,000 or so distinct CDR3 sequences, 90% to 95% of them appearing once. The germline V gene has CDR1 SQVTM and CDR2 ANQGSEA. The CDR3 contains 16 residues. Trimming cost V 4 bases and J 1 base; bases outside gene matches: 8.

The V call is TRBV29-1, the J call TRBJ2-7; 12 bases match TRBD2. The sequencing sample was made of CD4+ T cells from PBMCs. The clonotype originates from a human donor with multiple sclerosis. CDR3: CSVVLAGGSGSYEQYF. In DNA, the CDR3 is TGCAGCGTTGTACTAGCGGGAGGTTCGGGTTCCTACGAGCAGTACTTC.